Below are 20 T cell receptor beta chains sequenced from a single sample in a study of blood T cell repertoires in COVID-19. Sequencing was performed with immunoSEQ multiplex PCR; in TCRdb, only in-frame clones are kept and a portion is missing. Of over 40,000 clones detected, about 84% appear once; the ten largest clones hold under 15%. The sample taken for sequencing was peripheral blood. The receptors were sampled from a human donor in a cohort sampled during active COVID-19.

This chain uses TRBV19 with TRBJ1-5; 7 nucleotides agree with TRBD1. CDR3 length: 14 residues. Germline values: CDR1 LNHDA, CDR2 SQIVND (reference sequence). The J segment lost 7 bases and the V segment lost 1 base, leaving 4 bases of the junction unmatched. The CDR3 DNA reads TGTGCCAGTAGTATAGTACAGGGGATCCAGCCCCAGCATTTT. Its translation is CASSIVQGIQPQHF.

The count of this clone is one. The chain joins TRBV6-5 to TRBJ2-7; TRBD2 is a possible D gene (5 bases). The germline V gene encodes CDR1 MNHEY and CDR2 SVGAGI. The ends were cut back, 4 bases at V and 4 bases at J, with 14 bases in the middle. There are 14 residues in the CDR3. This CDR3 reads CASSSSRTGYEQYF. DNA of the CDR3: TGTGCCAGCAGTTCCTCAAGAACGGGGTACGAGCAGTACTTC.

In its sample, this clone was seen a few times. The chain carries TRBV7-9 and TRBJ1-2, with 8 bases matching TRBD1. V shed 7 bases and J 2 bases; nucleotides not matched to a gene: 12. This CDR3 region has 16 residues. The germline gives CDR1 SEHNR, CDR2 FQNEAQ (reference sequence). CDR3: CASTDLRDRHNYGYTF. The CDR3 DNA follows: TGTGCCAGCACCGACTTGCGGGACAGGCACAACTATGGCTACACCTTC.

This chain links TRBV18 with TRBJ2-7, with D maybe TRBD1 (6 bases). Germline V gene lookup returns CDR1 KGHSH and CDR2 LQKENI. CDR3 length: 12 residues. Trimming shortened V by 4 bases and J by 4 bases, and 8 bases separated the two germline ends. CDR3 nucleotides: TGTGCCAGCTCACGGGACATTTACGAGCAGTACTTC. It codes for CASSRDIYEQYF.

CDR3 region: CATSAGFTTDTQYF. DNA for the CDR3: TGTGCCACCAGTGCGGGTTTTACCACAGATACGCAGTATTTT. J is TRBJ2-3 and V is TRBV24-1; D gene uncertain. Germline V CDR1 and CDR2: KGHDR, SFDVKD. The CDR3 is made up of 14 amino acids. V lost 5 bases, J lost 2 bases, and 10 bases lay in between.

The J gene is TRBJ2-5, the V gene TRBV7-2; 11 nucleotides line up with TRBD2. The CDR3 consists of 15 residues. Per germline, CDR1 SGHTA and CDR2 FQGNSA. The junction had 1 base not matched to a gene; V was cut back by 0 bases and J by 4 bases. CDR3 nucleotides: TGTGCCAGCAGCTTAGCTAGCGGGGGGGTAGAGACCCAGTACTTC. Translating gives CASSLASGGVETQYF.

The rearrangement links TRBV2 to TRBJ2-5; a possible D gene is TRBD2 (5 bases). The CDR3 totals 15 residues. CDR1 and CDR2 (germline): SNHLY, FYNNEI. V was trimmed by 5 bases and J by 4 bases, leaving 17 bases between them. The CDR3 region has the DNA TGTGCCAGCAGTCGACGACGCACCACTAGAGAGACCCAGTACTTC. It yields the protein CASSRRRTTRETQYF.

The rearrangement links TRBV12-3 or TRBV12-4 to TRBJ1-5; the D is unclear. The CDR3 covers 13 residues. V dropped 3 bases and J dropped 0 bases, with 3 bases sitting between them. CDR3 coding DNA: TGTGCCAGCAGTTTGAGTAGCAATCAGCCCCAGCATTTT. Translated: CASSLSSNQPQHF.

V usage is TRBV30 and J usage is TRBJ1-2; 7 nucleotides align to TRBD1. Losses at the gene ends were 4 bases for V and 9 bases for J; bases not matched to a gene: 14. There are 14 residues in the CDR3. The germline gives CDR1 GTSNPN, CDR2 SVGIG (reference sequence). The CDR3 bases are TGTGCCTGGACTACGGACAGGAAAGGAGTGAGCTACACCTTC. This sequence encodes CAWTTDRKGVSYTF. The full variable domain, completed using reference TRBV30 and TRBJ1-2, is SQTIHQWPATLVQPVGSPLSLECTVEGTSNPNLYWYRQAAGRGLQLLFYSVGIGQISSEVPQNLSASRPQDRQFILSSKKLLLSDSGFYLCAWTTDRKGVSYTFGSGTRLTVV.

The rearrangement joins TRBV25-1 to TRBJ2-7; 7 bases agree with TRBD1. Germline CDR1 and CDR2: MGHDK and SYGVNS. The CDR3 covers 15 residues. The J segment lost 0 bases and the V segment lost 3 bases, leaving 5 bases of the junction unmatched. The CDR3 protein is CASSDSTGNSYEQYF. CDR3 nucleotides: TGTGCCAGCAGTGACTCGACAGGGAACTCCTACGAGCAGTACTTC.

The V call is TRBV5-4, the J call TRBJ2-1; 8 bases are a match to TRBD2. The CDR3 spans 15 residues. Per germline, CDR1 SGHNT and CDR2 YYREEE (reference sequence). The ends lost 3 bases at V and 0 bases at J; junction bases unmatched: 2. The CDR3 sequence is CASSSTSGSYNEQFF. The DNA of the CDR3 is TGTGCCAGCAGCTCCACTAGCGGCTCCTACAATGAGCAGTTCTTC.

The chain joins TRBV3-1 (or the pseudogene TRBV3-2) to TRBJ1-2, with 9 bases lining up with TRBD1. Per germline, CDR1 LGHDT and CDR2 YNNKEL (reference sequence). CDR3 length: 15 residues. V was pared by 4 bases and J by 6 bases, with 9 bases of the junction left unmatched. CDR3 in amino acids: CASSRGQGRVNGYTF. As DNA, the CDR3 is TGTGCCAGCAGCCGGGGACAGGGTCGCGTCAATGGCTACACCTTC.

This rearrangement joins TRBV4-2 to TRBJ1-1, with D hard to call. Deletions cut 1 base from V and 1 base from J, with 4 bases between. Germline V gene data show CDR1 as LGHNA and CDR2 as YNFKEQ. The CDR3 sequence is 13 residues long. CDR3: CASSQAKNTEAFF. Written as DNA, the CDR3 is TGTGCCAGCAGCCAAGCCAAGAACACTGAAGCTTTCTTT.

V usage is TRBV3-1 (or the pseudogene TRBV3-2) and J usage is TRBJ2-7; D is possibly TRBD2 (6 bases). Germline CDR1 reads LGHDT; CDR2 reads YNNKEL (reference sequence). The CDR3 covers 12 residues. V was cut by 3 bases and J by 4 bases, with 7 bases left in between. CDR3 in DNA: TGTGCCAGCAGCCAGGGAGGATACGAGCAGTACTTC. Its translation: CASSQGGYEQYF.

The gene calls are TRBV5-6 and TRBJ2-7, with D possibly matching TRBD2 (5 bases). CDR3 length equals 12 residues. Trimming cost V 4 bases and J 5 bases, with 10 bases left between them. The V gene's germline CDR1 is SGHDT and CDR2 YYEEEE. CDR3 in DNA: TGTGCCAGCAGCAGAGGGTTGGACGAGCAGTACTTC. Translated, it gives CASSRGLDEQYF. The variable domain in full, completed from reference TRBV5-6 and TRBJ2-7, reads DAGVTQSPTHLIKTRGQQVTLRCSPKSGHDTVSWYQQALGQGPQFIFQYYEEEERQRGNFPDRFSGHQFPNYSSELNVNALLLGDSALYLCASSRGLDEQYFGPGTRLTVT.

The rearrangement joins TRBV30 to TRBJ1-5; 7 nucleotides match TRBD1. The CDR3 runs to 15 residues. Germline-derived CDR1 and CDR2 are GTSNPN and SVGIG (reference sequence). J was trimmed by 1 base and V by 2 bases; bases with no gene match: 5. CDR3 in DNA: TGTGCCTGGAGTCAGGGGGGAAAGAGCAATCAGCCCCAGCATTTT. It codes for CAWSQGGKSNQPQHF.

The J gene is TRBJ1-4, the V gene TRBV27; D is uncertain. The length of the CDR3 is 17 residues. The germline V and J ends were trimmed by 1 base and 4 bases, with 16 bases remaining between them. Germline V gene lookup returns CDR1 MNHEY and CDR2 SMNVEV (reference sequence). CDR3 sequence: CASSLFPRRMNNEKLFF. DNA of the CDR3: TGTGCCAGCAGTTTATTCCCCCGCAGGATGAATAATGAAAAACTGTTTTTT.

The V and J genes are TRBV29-1 and TRBJ1-1; D is possibly TRBD1 (6 bases). The germline V gene encodes CDR1 SQVTM and CDR2 ANQGSEA. The CDR3 totals 13 residues. The V end was cut by 4 bases, the J end by 1 base, with 10 bases between. The CDR3 protein is CSVVTGSNTEAFF. CDR3 coding DNA: TGCAGCGTTGTGACAGGATCGAACACTGAAGCTTTCTTT. Full variable domain (rest looked up from reference TRBV29-1 and TRBJ1-1): SAVISQKPSRDICQRGTSLTIQCQVDSQVTMMFWYRQQPGQSLTLIATANQGSEATYESGFVIDKFPISRPNLTFSTLTVSNMSPEDSSIYLCSVVTGSNTEAFFGQGTRLTVV.

By sample share, this clone is medium-sized. The chain has TRBV6-5 and TRBJ1-5, with TRBD1 matching over 9 bases. CDR1 and CDR2 (germline): MNHEY, SVGAGI. The CDR3 sequence is 15 residues long. V dropped 5 bases and J dropped 3; count of bases not matched to a gene: 5. CDR3 bases: TGTGCCAGCAGTCCGGGACAGGGATACAATCAGCCCCAGCATTTT. The encoded protein is CASSPGQGYNQPQHF.

This rearrangement joins TRBV2 to TRBJ1-2; 10 bases align to TRBD1. Trimming at V came to 7 bases and at J to 0 bases, leaving 5 bases not matched to a gene. Per germline, CDR1 SNHLY and CDR2 FYNNEI. The CDR3 totals 15 residues. The DNA for the CDR3 is TGTGCCAGCATCAGACAGGGGGCGACTAACTATGGCTACACCTTC. Translated: CASIRQGATNYGYTF.